These T cell receptor beta chains were read from a single sample in a study of human T cells and chemical hapten exposure. In TCRdb, the RACE reads were re-called with MiXCR into one record per CDR3 protein. Among about 95,000 distinct CDR3 sequences listed, 11% were seen once. The input for sequencing was whole blood, taken in connection with sensitization to the hapten diphenylcyclopropenone (DPC). These receptors originate from a woman in her 40s with alopecia areata. Some clones in this sample may be carry-over from other donors' samples. Each CDR3 is given with its conserved first and last residue. Fields, in order: CDR3 protein, CDR3 DNA, V gene, clone size, J gene, D gene. A D gene is named only where the DNA matches it firmly. The size field is filled for only some rows; it gives once, few, many or a size class.

CDR3: CASSKNTDTQYF
DNA: TGTGCCAGCAGCAAGAACACAGATACGCAGTATTTT
V: TRBV11-3
size: few
J: TRBJ2-3
D: NA

CDR3: CASSQGGTGIYEQYF
DNA: TGCGCCAGCAGCCAAGGCGGCACTGGAATCTACGAGCAGTACTTC
V: TRBV4-1
size: NA
J: TRBJ2-7
D: NA

CDR3: CASSLTRGSNTGELFF
DNA: TGTGCCAGCAGCCTAACCAGGGGCTCGAACACCGGGGAGCTGTTTTTT
V: TRBV7-6
size: NA
J: TRBJ2-2
D: NA

CDR3: CASSYSSFRRVTHYEQYF
DNA: TGTGCCAGCAGTTACTCGTCCTTTCGGAGGGTTACCCACTACGAGCAGTACTTC
V: TRBV6-5
size: few
J: TRBJ2-7
D: NA

CDR3: CASSYGTLGNTIYF
DNA: TGTGCCAGCAGTTACGGGACCCTAGGAAACACCATATATTTT
V: TRBV6-5
size: NA
J: TRBJ1-3
D: NA

CDR3: CASSQDRIAEAFF
DNA: TGCGCCAGCAGCCAAGACCGGATAGCTGAAGCTTTCTTT
V: TRBV4-1
size: NA
J: TRBJ1-1
D: NA

CDR3: CASSPGGGETQYF
DNA: TGTGCCAGCAGCCCGGGGGGAGGAGAGACCCAGTACTTC
V: TRBV27
size: NA
J: TRBJ2-5
D: TRBD2

CDR3: CSARTAKTTDTQYF
DNA: TGCAGTGCCCGCACGGCCAAGACCACAGATACGCAGTATTTT
V: TRBV20-1
size: many
J: TRBJ2-3
D: NA

CDR3: CASSFTAGTYEQYF
DNA: TGTGCCAGCAGTTTTACGGCAGGGACCTACGAGCAGTACTTC
V: TRBV27
size: NA
J: TRBJ2-7
D: NA

CDR3: CASSLGTGGREAFF
DNA: TGTGCCAGCAGCCTAGGGACAGGGGGAAGAGAAGCTTTCTTT
V: TRBV28
size: few
J: TRBJ1-1
D: TRBD1

CDR3: CSVEGMLKETQYF
DNA: TGCAGCGTTGAAGGCATGTTAAAGGAGACCCAGTACTTC
V: TRBV29-1
size: few
J: TRBJ2-5
D: NA

CDR3: CSVDGRVRPDTQYF
DNA: TGCAGCGTTGACGGCAGGGTCAGACCAGATACGCAGTATTTT
V: TRBV29-1
size: many
J: TRBJ2-3
D: NA

CDR3: CASEGRTGAFYNSPLHF
DNA: TGTGCCAGCGAGGGGAGAACGGGGGCATTCTATAATTCACCCCTCCACTTT
V: TRBV6-1
size: NA
J: TRBJ1-6
D: NA

CDR3: CATLRDRGPYEQYF
DNA: TGTGCCACCCTCCGGGACAGGGGACCCTACGAGCAGTACTTC
V: TRBV7-8
size: few
J: TRBJ2-7
D: TRBD1

CDR3: CASSYGPPGTEAFF
DNA: TGTGCCAGCAGCTACGGACCCCCTGGGACTGAAGCTTTCTTT
V: TRBV7-2
size: few
J: TRBJ1-1
D: NA

CDR3: CASSLRTSGSYEQYF
DNA: TGTGCCAGCAGCCTCCGGACTAGCGGGTCCTACGAGCAGTACTTC
V: TRBV3-1
size: few
J: TRBJ2-7
D: TRBD2

CDR3: CASMADYGYTF
DNA: TGTGCCAGCATGGCGGACTATGGCTACACCTTC
V: TRBV28
size: NA
J: TRBJ1-2
D: NA

CDR3: CSAIGTRRRNEQFF
DNA: TGCAGTGCTATCGGGACTAGACGCCGCAATGAGCAGTTCTTC
V: TRBV20-1
size: few
J: TRBJ2-1
D: TRBD2

CDR3: CAGTLGGELFF
DNA: TGTGCCGGGACCCTCGGCGGGGAGCTGTTTTTT
V: TRBV18
size: few
J: TRBJ2-2
D: NA

CDR3: CASSQVAAARSSYEQYF
DNA: TGCGCCAGCAGCCAAGTGGCCGCAGCGCGGAGCTCCTACGAGCAGTACTTC
V: TRBV4-1
size: many
J: TRBJ2-7
D: NA

CDR3: CASSFGVAGDPNEQFF
DNA: TGTGCCAGCAGCTTCGGTGTAGCGGGGGACCCCAATGAGCAGTTCTTC
V: TRBV7-3
size: few
J: TRBJ2-1
D: TRBD2

CDR3: CASSGGPSFGNQPQHF
DNA: TGTGCCAGCAGCGGAGGCCCCTCATTCGGCAATCAGCCCCAGCATTTT
V: TRBV7-2
size: few
J: TRBJ1-5
D: NA

CDR3: CASSPTPPRVHNEQFF
DNA: TGTGCCAGCTCACCAACCCCCCCGCGTGTCCACAATGAGCAGTTCTTC
V: TRBV18
size: few
J: TRBJ2-1
D: NA

CDR3: CASSTLGGTDIQYF
DNA: TGTGCCAGCAGCACACTAGGGGGTACGGACATTCAGTACTTC
V: TRBV9
size: many
J: TRBJ2-4
D: NA

CDR3: CSARKAGPDTQYF
DNA: TGCAGTGCTAGAAAGGCAGGGCCAGATACGCAGTATTTT
V: TRBV20-1
size: NA
J: TRBJ2-3
D: NA

CDR3: CASSLSLHQETQYF
DNA: TGTGCCAGCAGTTTGTCACTACACCAAGAGACCCAGTACTTC
V: TRBV7-2
size: few
J: TRBJ2-5
D: NA

CDR3: CASSLGEPDEQYF
DNA: TGTGCCAGCAGTTTAGGGGAACCGGACGAGCAGTACTTC
V: TRBV28
size: few
J: TRBJ2-7
D: NA

CDR3: CASSQVYRSNQPQHF
DNA: TGCGCCAGCAGCCAAGTTTACAGGAGCAATCAGCCCCAGCATTTT
V: TRBV4-3
size: few
J: TRBJ1-5
D: NA

CDR3: CASSQEGPVAGGTYEQYF
DNA: TGCGCCAGCAGCCAAGAAGGACCCGTAGCGGGAGGTACCTACGAGCAGTACTTC
V: TRBV4-3
size: few
J: TRBJ2-7
D: TRBD2

CDR3: CATSRGLAATRDTQYF
DNA: TGTGCCACCAGCAGAGGGCTAGCGGCCACGAGAGATACGCAGTATTTT
V: TRBV15
size: NA
J: TRBJ2-3
D: TRBD2

CDR3: CASSPQDRWDEKLFF
DNA: TGTGCCAGCTCACCACAGGACAGGTGGGATGAAAAACTGTTTTTT
V: TRBV18
size: many
J: TRBJ1-4
D: TRBD1

CDR3: CASSLRSGSSEQFF
DNA: TGTGCCAGCAGCTTACGTAGCGGGAGCAGTGAGCAGTTCTTC
V: TRBV7-2
size: NA
J: TRBJ2-1
D: TRBD2

CDR3: CASSPSGPNSNQPQHF
DNA: TGTGCCAGCTCTCCCTCCGGGCCGAATAGCAATCAGCCCCAGCATTTT
V: TRBV18
size: many
J: TRBJ1-5
D: NA

CDR3: CASGTSGYYEQYF
DNA: TGTGCTAGTGGGACTAGCGGATACTACGAGCAGTACTTC
V: TRBV12-5
size: NA
J: TRBJ2-7
D: TRBD2

CDR3: CSVQGINLNTEAFF
DNA: TGCAGCGTACAGGGGATTAACCTGAACACTGAAGCTTTCTTT
V: TRBV29-1
size: few
J: TRBJ1-1
D: TRBD1

CDR3: CASSNRGNQPQHF
DNA: TGTGCCAGCAGTAACAGGGGCAATCAGCCCCAGCATTTT
V: TRBV2
size: many
J: TRBJ1-5
D: NA

CDR3: CASSQDHAYEQYF
DNA: TGCGCCAGCAGCCAAGACCATGCCTACGAGCAGTACTTC
V: TRBV4-3
size: many
J: TRBJ2-7
D: NA

CDR3: CASSFWDRTDTQYF
DNA: TGTGCCAGCAGTTTTTGGGATCGCACAGATACGCAGTATTTT
V: TRBV27
size: NA
J: TRBJ2-3
D: NA

CDR3: CASSGTGGTEAFF
DNA: TGTGCCAGCAGCGGAACAGGGGGCACTGAAGCTTTCTTT
V: TRBV7-9
size: many
J: TRBJ1-1
D: TRBD1

CDR3: CASSRDLNTEAFF
DNA: TGTGCCAGCAGCCGCGACCTGAACACTGAAGCTTTCTTT
V: TRBV7-6
size: many
J: TRBJ1-1
D: NA

CDR3: CSAQNQETQYF
DNA: TGCAGCGCTCAGAACCAAGAGACCCAGTACTTC
V: TRBV29-1
size: few
J: TRBJ2-5
D: NA

CDR3: CASMNYNEQFF
DNA: TGTGCCAGCATGAACTACAATGAGCAGTTCTTC
V: TRBV27
size: NA
J: TRBJ2-1
D: NA